Presented here are 30 T cell receptor beta chains from one specimen sequenced in a study of blood T cell repertoires in COVID-19. Sequencing used immunoSEQ multiplex PCR; TCRdb keeps in-frame clones, though not all of them. Of about 92,000 clones in the sample, roughly 76% are singletons; the top ten hold roughly 15%. Sequencing was performed on peripheral blood. Receptor source: a woman older than 75 with active or convalescent COVID-19.

This chain joins TRBV11-2 and TRBJ1-1; D is perhaps TRBD1 (5 bases). Trimming shortened V by 5 bases and J by 4 bases, and 11 bases separated the two germline ends. Germline loops: CDR1 SGHAT, CDR2 FQNNGV. The CDR3 contains 13 residues. As DNA, the CDR3 is TGTGCCAGCAGCAGCGGGGGAGCCACTGAAGCTTTCTTT. This gives the protein CASSSGGATEAFF. Full variable domain (missing parts from reference TRBV11-2 and TRBJ1-1): EAGVAQSPRYKIIEKRQSVAFWCNPISGHATLYWYQQILGQGPKLLIQFQNNGVVDDSQLPKDRFSAERLKGVDSTLKIQPAKLEDSAVYLCASSSGGATEAFFGQGTRLTVV.

V is TRBV5-1 and J is TRBJ2-3; 14 bases align to TRBD2. V lost 4 bases, J lost 10 bases, and 5 bases stayed unmatched. Germline CDR1 reads SGHRS; CDR2 reads YFSETQ. This CDR3 is 14 amino acids long. The CDR3 DNA is TGCGCCAGCAGCCGCGGGACTAGCGGGGGCTCGCAGTATTTT. It specifies CASSRGTSGGSQYF.

The chain employs TRBV5-8 and TRBJ1-2, with a possible D match to TRBD1 (6 bases). Germline CDR1 is SGHTS and CDR2 is YDEGEE. The CDR3 runs 14 residues. Between the trimmed V and J ends, which lost 0 bases and 3 bases, there was a span of 9 bases. In DNA, the CDR3 is TGTGCCAGCAGCTTGGGGACAGAATACTATGGCTACACCTTC. It encodes CASSLGTEYYGYTF.

This sequence joins TRBV5-6 and TRBJ1-5; tentatively, D is TRBD1 (6 bases). Germline V gene data show CDR1 as SGHDT and CDR2 as YYEEEE. The V gene lost 2 bases and the J gene lost 0 bases, with 15 bases spanning the gap. The CDR3 has 17 residues. DNA for the CDR3: TGTGCCAGCAGCTTCTCTCGTGCAGGGGTTAGCAATCAGCCCCAGCATTTT. It is translated as CASSFSRAGVSNQPQHF.

The V call is TRBV5-1, the J call TRBJ1-3, with D unclear. Germline V lookup: CDR1 SGHRS, CDR2 YFSETQ. The length of the CDR3 is 16 residues. V dropped 0 bases and J dropped 4 bases, with 14 bases sitting between them. The CDR3: CASSLDPLRNGNTIYF. As DNA, the CDR3 is TGCGCCAGCAGCTTGGACCCTTTGAGGAACGGAAACACCATATATTTT.

The sample holds many counts of this clone. This chain links TRBV7-8 with TRBJ1-2; 12 bases align to TRBD1. The CDR3 is 17 amino acids. V shed 0 bases and J 5 bases; nucleotides not matched to a gene: 7. Germline V CDR1 and CDR2: SGHVS, FQNEAQ. In DNA, the CDR3 is TGTGCCAGCAGCTTAGCGCCTGGGACAGGGGGCGCTTATGGCTACACCTTC. Its protein is CASSLAPGTGGAYGYTF.

This chain links TRBV7-2 with TRBJ1-1, with D perhaps matching TRBD1 (5 bases). This CDR3 contains 14 residues. With 5 bases removed from V and 5 bases from J, the gap between germline ends came to 15 bases. Germline V gives CDR1 SGHTA, CDR2 FQGNSA. CDR3 nucleotides: TGTGCCAGCAGCGCCGGCCGCAGACAGACTGAAGCTTTCTTT. This sequence encodes CASSAGRRQTEAFF.

In its sample, this clone was seen a few times. The chain couples TRBV5-1 to TRBJ2-3, with TRBD2 as a possible D gene (5 bases). Trimming stripped 1 base from V and 8 bases from J, with 29 bases between. CDR1 is SGHRS and CDR2 is YFSETQ in the germline V gene. CDR3 length: 19 residues. Written as DNA, the CDR3 is TGCGCCAGCAGCTTGACTTTTTCGGACTCCCTTACGGTATCTGGTACGCAGTATTTT. Its protein is CASSLTFSDSLTVSGTQYF. Supplemented by reference TRBV5-1 and TRBJ2-3, the full variable domain reads KAGVTQTPRYLIKTRGQQVTLSCSPISGHRSVSWYQQTPGQGLQFLFEYFSETQRNKGNFPGRFSGRQFSNSRSEMNVSTLELGDSALYLCASSLTFSDSLTVSGTQYFGPGTRLTVL.

V is TRBV7-9 and J is TRBJ1-4; 9 nucleotides agree with TRBD1. Germline lookup yields CDR1 SEHNR and CDR2 FQNEAQ (reference sequence). The length of the CDR3 is 15 residues. V shed 4 bases and J 4 bases; nucleotides not matched to a gene: 4. The CDR3 DNA follows: TGTGCCAGCAGCTACCTGACAGGGGGTAATGAAAAACTGTTTTTT. As protein: CASSYLTGGNEKLFF.

This clone has more than one count but fewer than ten. The chain uses TRBV19 and TRBJ1-5, with no clear D. This CDR3 has 16 amino acids. Germline V gene data show CDR1 as LNHDA and CDR2 as SQIVND (reference sequence). Trimming left V 3 bases short and J 3 bases short, with 15 bases between. In DNA form, the CDR3 reads TGTGCCAGTAGTATTATTCTGAACAGCATCAATCAGCCCCAGCATTTT. This sequence encodes CASSIILNSINQPQHF.

The rearrangement joins TRBV5-4 to TRBJ1-1; weak D call: TRBD1 (5 bases). Germline values: CDR1 SGHNT, CDR2 YYREEE (reference sequence). The germline V and J ends were trimmed by 3 bases and 0 bases, with 9 bases remaining between them. The CDR3 sequence is 14 residues long. The CDR3 region has the DNA TGTGCCAGCAGCTCAGTACAGGTGAACACTGAAGCTTTCTTT. Encoded protein: CASSSVQVNTEAFF.

The chain carries TRBV7-2 and TRBJ2-7; 11 bases match TRBD2. Trimming at V came to 2 bases and at J to 6 bases, leaving 9 bases not matched to a gene. The length of the CDR3 is 16 residues. Germline CDR1 SGHTA, CDR2 FQGNSA. The CDR3 loop reads CASSLRASGGSGEQYF. The CDR3 DNA sequence: TGTGCCAGCAGCTTACGGGCTAGCGGGGGGAGTGGCGAGCAGTACTTC.

In DNA, the CDR3 is TGTGCCAGCAGCTTAACCTCTAGGACAGGGAAGGAGACCCAGTACTTC. Residues: CASSLTSRTGKETQYF. The chain combines TRBV7-3 with TRBJ2-5, with 8 bases that match TRBD1. V was clipped by 0 bases and J by 5 bases; unmatched bases: 8. This CDR3 contains 16 residues. Per the germline V gene, CDR1 is SGHTA and CDR2 is FQGTGA.

The gene calls are TRBV28 and TRBJ2-7; TRBD2 matches at 11 bases. Germline assignment: CDR1 MDHEN and CDR2 SYDVKM. V lost 6 bases to trimming and J lost 6 bases; unmatched junction nucleotides: 4. The CDR3 is 13 amino acids. The DNA for the CDR3 is TGTGCCAGCAGACTTGGGACTAGCGGCGAGCAGTACTTC. It specifies CASRLGTSGEQYF.

This clone was seen a single time. This chain uses TRBV28 with TRBJ1-4; TRBD1 matches at 9 bases. V shed 7 bases and J 7 bases; nucleotides not matched to a gene: 4. Germline V CDR1 and CDR2: MDHEN, SYDVKM. The length of the CDR3 is 13 residues. The CDR3 DNA sequence: TGTGCCAGCAACAGGGGGCTTGGTGAAAAACTGTTTTTT. Translation: CASNRGLGEKLFF.

This chain uses TRBV25-1 with TRBJ1-6, with D tentatively TRBD1 (5 bases). Germline values: CDR1 MGHDK, CDR2 SYGVNS. The CDR3 sequence is 13 residues long. The germline V and J ends were trimmed by 5 bases and 8 bases, with 10 bases remaining between them. This CDR3 is CASSSLGDSPLHF. Written as DNA, the CDR3 is TGTGCCAGCAGTTCGCTAGGGGATTCACCCCTCCACTTT.

The V call is TRBV6-2 or TRBV6-3, the J call TRBJ1-5, with 8 bases identical to TRBD1. Germline values: CDR1 MNHEY, CDR2 SVGEGT. CDR3 size: 17 residues. After removal of 6 bases from V and 0 bases from J, the junction contained 10 bases not matched to a gene. The CDR3 sequence is CASSHGDRTDSNQPQHF. The CDR3 DNA sequence: TGTGCCAGCAGCCACGGGGACAGGACCGATAGCAATCAGCCCCAGCATTTT.

CDR3 sequence: CASSTTNSQETQYF. The CDR3 DNA reads as TGTGCCAGTAGTACAACTAATAGCCAAGAGACCCAGTACTTC. V and J are TRBV19 and TRBJ2-5, with D unclear. V was cut by 4 bases and J by 1 base, with 10 bases left in between. This CDR3 has 14 amino acids. Germline CDR1 reads LNHDA; CDR2 reads SQIVND (reference sequence).

This chain connects TRBV4-1 to TRBJ1-3; TRBD1 aligns across 10 bases. Germline V CDR1 and CDR2: MGHRA, YSYEKL. The CDR3 is made up of 18 amino acids. Losses at the gene ends were 3 bases for V and 1 base for J; bases not matched to a gene: 9. The CDR3 region has the DNA TGCGCCAGCAGCCAGAGGGACAGGGGAAGTAGGTCTGGAAACACCATATATTTT. Its translation: CASSQRDRGSRSGNTIYF.

This clone has only one observation. The chain recombines TRBV5-3 with TRBJ1-4; 7 nucleotides match TRBD1. TRBV5-3 is assigned to the ORF class and has an uncertain function. The CDR3 is made up of 14 amino acids. V dropped 4 bases and J dropped 5; count of bases not matched to a gene: 5. CDR3 sequence: CARSPGTENEKLFF. The DNA for the CDR3 is TGTGCCAGAAGCCCCGGGACAGAGAATGAAAAACTGTTTTTT.

The chain carries TRBV14 and TRBJ1-1; D unclear. CDR3 length equals 15 residues. The V gene lost 2 bases and the J gene lost 7 bases, with 17 bases spanning the gap. Germline lookup yields CDR1 SGHDN and CDR2 FVKESK. The CDR3 spells CASSQTREVSSEAFF. The CDR3 coding sequence is TGTGCCAGCAGCCAAACAAGGGAGGTTTCGAGTGAAGCTTTCTTT.

This clone was seen a handful of times. The J gene is TRBJ2-5, the V gene TRBV11-2; 9 positions match TRBD1. The ends lost 4 bases at V and 1 base at J; junction bases unmatched: 7. The CDR3 loop spans 16 amino acids. Germline V gives CDR1 SGHAT, CDR2 FQNNGV. CDR3 sequence reads: CASSSRTGASQETQYF. In DNA, the CDR3 is TGTGCCAGCAGCTCCCGGACAGGGGCGTCCCAAGAGACCCAGTACTTC.

The chain joins TRBV10-3 to TRBJ2-7; TRBD1 agrees at 7 bases. The CDR3 length is 14 residues. With 6 bases clipped from V and 1 base from J, the junction kept 6 bases outside the gene matches. Germline V gene data show CDR1 as ENHRY and CDR2 as SYGVKD. CDR3 bases: TGTGCCATCAGCCAGGAGACAGGGTCCTACGAGCAGTACTTC. Amino acids: CAISQETGSYEQYF.

The rearrangement links TRBV7-8 to TRBJ1-1, with 8 positions matching TRBD1. Germline trimming cut 9 bases from V and 3 bases from J; bases unmatched to any gene: 6. CDR1 and CDR2 from the germline V gene are SGHVS and FQNEAQ. The CDR3 extends over 13 amino acids. CDR3 nucleotide sequence: TGTGCCAGGACGTTGGACAGGGACACTGAAGCTTTCTTT. Translated: CARTLDRDTEAFF.

V usage is TRBV29-1 and J usage is TRBJ1-2; D is unresolved. Per the germline V gene, CDR1 is SQVTM and CDR2 is ANQGSEA. This CDR3 is 11 amino acids long. Trimming shortened V by 8 bases and J by 2 bases, and 9 bases separated the two germline ends. CDR3 DNA sequence: TGCAGCACCACGGAGAACTATGGCTACACCTTC. Its translation: CSTTENYGYTF.

There are many counts of this clone. The J gene is TRBJ2-3, the V gene TRBV9; D ambiguous. Trimming cost V 0 bases and J 2 bases, with 7 bases left between them. CDR3 length: 14 amino acids. CDR1 and CDR2 (germline): SGDLS, YYNGEE. This chain's CDR3 is CASSVATYTDTQYF. CDR3 DNA sequence: TGTGCCAGCAGCGTAGCTACCTACACAGATACGCAGTATTTT.

The V and J genes are TRBV9 and TRBJ1-4, with a possible D match to TRBD1 (5 bases). The germline V gene encodes CDR1 SGDLS and CDR2 YYNGEE. Trimming shortened V by 1 base and J by 2 bases, and 15 bases separated the two germline ends. CDR3 length: 17 amino acids. The CDR3 region is CASSVNPGGFTNEKLFF. The CDR3 nucleotides read TGTGCCAGCAGCGTAAACCCCGGGGGTTTTACTAATGAAAAACTGTTTTTT.

This chain's CDR3 is CASSRDSGNEQFF. CDR3 coding DNA: TGTGCCAGCAGCCGGGACAGCGGGAATGAGCAGTTCTTC. J is TRBJ2-1 and V is TRBV6-4; possible D gene TRBD1, 7 bases. This CDR3 spans 13 amino acids. The V and J ends lost 6 bases and 7 bases respectively, with 13 bases between them. Germline values: CDR1 MRHNA, CDR2 SNTAGT.

Concerning this clone itself: The junction departs from the called germline gene at one end, perhaps through a read error. The rearrangement joins TRBV7-7 to TRBJ2-1; TRBD2 is a possible D gene (6 bases). CDR1 SSHAT and CDR2 FNYEAQ come from the germline V gene (reference sequence). There are 12 residues in the CDR3. DNA of the CDR3: TGTGCTAGCAGCCAGGTGGGGGGTGAGCAGTTCTTC. Encoded protein: CASSQVGGEQFF.

For the CDR3, the DNA is TGCGCCAGCAGTAATAGCGGGGGATCGTACAATGAGCAGTTCTTC. Protein sequence: CASSNSGGSYNEQFF. The gene calls are TRBV5-1 and TRBJ2-1; TRBD2 matches at 9 bases. Germline CDR1 reads SGHRS; CDR2 reads YFSETQ. V lost 5 bases and J lost 4; bases outside the gene matches: 7. The CDR3 has 15 residues.